One sample yielded the 22 T cell receptor beta chains listed below, sequenced in a study of shared clonotypes between healthy human individuals. Repertoires were generated with immunoSEQ multiplex PCR, while TCRdb's copy carries only in-frame clones and drops some. The sample holds some 2,100,000 clones, about 94% seen once. Input material: naive CD4+ T cells sorted from blood. Subset noted: CD45RA+ positively selected. The source is a man aged 18 to 30 in good health.

About this clone itself: In the same sample, other DNA sequences code for this CDR3. CDR3 bases: TGTGCCAGCAGCTACGGACAGGGGGCCACTGAAGCTTTCTTT. This encodes CASSYGQGATEAFF. The chain combines TRBV6-6 with TRBJ1-1, with 11 bases matching TRBD1. The CDR3 spans 14 residues. The V gene end was trimmed by 6 bases and the J gene end by 4 bases; junction bases not matched to a gene: 4. Germline CDR1 MNHNY, CDR2 SVGAGI (reference sequence).

This rearrangement joins TRBV6-6 to TRBJ2-7, with 7 nucleotides matching TRBD2. The CDR3 contains 15 residues. Germline trimming cut 4 bases from V and 6 bases from J; bases unmatched to any gene: 12. Germline assignment: CDR1 MNHNY and CDR2 SVGAGI (reference sequence). Here the CDR3 DNA reads TGTGCCAGCAGTTCAACTGGGGGAGGGGTGGGCGAGCAGTACTTC. Translating gives CASSSTGGGVGEQYF.

The gene calls are TRBV6-5 and TRBJ1-2; TRBD1 is a possible D gene (6 bases). The CDR3 consists of 15 residues. CDR1 and CDR2 (germline): MNHEY, SVGAGI. V was pared by 0 bases and J by 5 bases, with 13 bases between. In DNA form, the CDR3 reads TGTGCCAGCAGTTACTCGAATATAGGGACATATGGCTACACCTTC. Protein: CASSYSNIGTYGYTF.

This chain links TRBV9 with TRBJ2-3, with a possible D match to TRBD1 (6 bases). The CDR3 is made up of 14 amino acids. V lost 3 bases, J lost 4 bases, and 12 bases lay in between. Germline lookup yields CDR1 SGDLS and CDR2 YYNGEE. The CDR3 is CASSATGLADTQYF. The CDR3 nucleotides read TGTGCCAGCAGCGCAACAGGGTTGGCAGATACGCAGTATTTT.

The chain is built from TRBV7-8 and TRBJ2-1, with 11 bases matching TRBD2. This CDR3 spans 14 amino acids. Trimming removed 5 bases from V and 6 bases from J; junction bases left unmatched: 3. Germline lookup yields CDR1 SGHVS and CDR2 FQNEAQ. DNA for the CDR3: TGTGCCAGCAGCAGGGGACTAGCGGTCAATGAGCAGTTCTTC. Translating gives CASSRGLAVNEQFF. The variable domain in full, completed from reference TRBV7-8 and TRBJ2-1, reads GAGVSQSPRYKVAKRGQDVALRCDPISGHVSLFWYQQALGQGPEFLTYFQNEAQLDKSGLPSDRFFAERPEGSVSTLKIQRTQQEDSAVYLCASSRGLAVNEQFFGPGTRLTVL.

This rearrangement joins TRBV18 to TRBJ2-7; D is possibly TRBD1 or TRBD2 (5 bases each). Trimming took off 3 bases at V and 0 bases at J, with 12 bases between the two ends. Germline loops: CDR1 KGHSH, CDR2 LQKENI. The CDR3 loop spans 15 amino acids. The CDR3 nucleotides are TGTGCCAGCTCACCTAAAGAGGGGTCCTCCTACGAGCAGTACTTC. Translated, it gives CASSPKEGSSYEQYF.

The chain links TRBV5-1 to TRBJ2-2; D call uncertain. V shed 3 bases and J shed 0 bases, with 6 bases lying between them. CDR1 and CDR2 from the germline V gene are SGHRS and YFSETQ. The CDR3 length is 14 residues. The CDR3 DNA reads as TGCGCCAGCAGCTCGAAAGCGAACACCGGGGAGCTGTTTTTT. Its protein product is CASSSKANTGELFF.

The chain is built from TRBV5-6 and TRBJ2-2, with D maybe TRBD2 (5 bases). V lost 1 base, J lost 1 base, and 8 bases lay in between. CDR3 length: 15 residues. The germline V gene has CDR1 SGHDT and CDR2 YYEEEE. CDR3 loop: CASSLPGWNTGELFF. As DNA, the CDR3 is TGTGCCAGCAGCTTGCCGGGGTGGAACACCGGGGAGCTGTTTTTT.

The rearrangement links TRBV6-6 to TRBJ1-5; 7 nucleotides align to TRBD1. The CDR3 sequence is 14 residues long. Germline V CDR1 and CDR2: MNHNY, SVGAGI (reference sequence). V gave up 6 bases and J gave up 4 bases; unmatched junction bases: 6. The CDR3 reads CASRDDRVNQPQHF. The CDR3 DNA reads as TGTGCCAGCAGAGACGACAGGGTAAATCAGCCCCAGCATTTT.

The rearrangement joins TRBV7-8 to TRBJ1-2; 9 bases are a match to TRBD1. J gave up 4 bases and V 6 bases, and 6 bases lay outside the gene matches. The CDR3 has 14 amino acids. CDR1 is SGHVS, CDR2 FQNEAQ, per germline. CDR3 amino acids: CASRSGTGSYGYTF. In nucleotides, the CDR3 is TGTGCCAGCAGGTCCGGGACAGGGTCCTATGGCTACACCTTC.

This chain links TRBV7-8 with TRBJ2-3; D is undetermined. CDR1 is SGHVS and CDR2 is FQNEAQ in the germline V gene. Trimming cost V 1 base and J 2 bases, with 7 bases left between them. CDR3 length: 14 residues. The DNA for the CDR3 is TGTGCCAGCAGCTTAGTATTGACCACAGATACGCAGTATTTT. As protein: CASSLVLTTDTQYF.

The rearrangement links TRBV6-1 to TRBJ1-6; a possible D gene is TRBD1 (6 bases). CDR3 size: 18 residues. V dropped 2 bases and J dropped 9 bases, with 23 bases sitting between them. Germline loops: CDR1 MNHNS, CDR2 SASEGT. DNA for the CDR3: TGTGCCAGCAGTGAAAAGGATGATTTCAGGGGTCGGAGTTCACCCCTCCACTTT. It is translated as CASSEKDDFRGRSSPLHF.

The rearrangement joins TRBV5-4 to TRBJ1-1; 7 positions agree with TRBD1. This CDR3 contains 14 residues. V gave up 4 bases and J gave up 3 bases; unmatched junction bases: 6. The germline V gene encodes CDR1 SGHNT and CDR2 YYREEE (reference sequence). The chain's CDR3 is CASSETGRYTEAFF. The CDR3 DNA reads as TGTGCCAGCAGCGAGACAGGGAGGTACACTGAAGCTTTCTTT.

The chain joins TRBV7-2 to TRBJ2-2; D gene unclear. Germline CDR1 reads SGHTA; CDR2 reads FQGNSA. Between the trimmed V and J ends, which lost 5 bases and 1 base, there was a span of 11 bases. This CDR3 spans 15 amino acids. CDR3 in DNA: TGTGCCAGCAGCCCCCGGGCCGAGAACACCGGGGAGCTGTTTTTT. Translating gives CASSPRAENTGELFF.

V and J are TRBV11-3 and TRBJ2-3; 9 positions agree with TRBD2. Germline CDR1 reads SGHNT; CDR2 reads YENEEA. This CDR3 contains 15 residues. V dropped 5 bases and J dropped 1; count of bases not matched to a gene: 4. The CDR3 DNA is TGTGCCAGCAGCCTTGGACTAGCGCGCACAGATACGCAGTATTTT. Translating gives CASSLGLARTDTQYF.

The gene calls are TRBV6-6 and TRBJ2-1; 12 bases are shared with TRBD2. The CDR3 spans 16 residues. After removal of 5 bases from V and 7 bases from J, the junction contained 9 bases not matched to a gene. The germline V gene encodes CDR1 MNHNY and CDR2 SVGAGI (reference sequence). The CDR3 DNA sequence: TGTGCCAGCAGTCATACTAGCGGGAGGACGAGAAATGAGCAGTTCTTC. This encodes CASSHTSGRTRNEQFF.

This clone was picked up one time. The CDR3 DNA sequence: TGCGCCAGCAGCCTAGACAGAGTTGCTAATGAAAAACTGTTTTTT. Its protein is CASSLDRVANEKLFF. The genes are TRBV5-1 and TRBJ1-4; perhaps TRBD1 as D (5 bases). Germline lookup yields CDR1 SGHRS and CDR2 YFSETQ. Between the trimmed V and J ends, which lost 4 bases and 3 bases, there was a span of 13 bases. This CDR3 has 15 residues.

The table lists this clone with a count of one. The sample carries other DNA sequences with the same CDR3. The chain recombines TRBV25-1 with TRBJ1-4; D possibly corresponds to TRBD1 (6 bases). The CDR3 covers 14 residues. Trimming pared 1 base from V and 7 bases from J, leaving 10 bases between. Germline CDR1 is MGHDK and CDR2 is SYGVNS. CDR3 protein: CASSESGGGEKLFF. CDR3 in DNA: TGTGCCAGCAGTGAATCGGGAGGGGGTGAAAAACTGTTTTTT.

Note on this clone: The sample holds other DNA sequences that translate to the same CDR3. This sequence joins TRBV2 and TRBJ2-2; TRBD1 aligns across 9 bases. The trim removed 6 bases at V and 1 base at J, leaving 3 bases unmatched. The CDR3 has 15 residues. In germline, CDR1 is SNHLY, CDR2 FYNNEI. Here the CDR3 DNA reads TGTGCCAGCAGGCCGGGACAGGGGAACACCGGGGAGCTGTTTTTT. It is translated as CASRPGQGNTGELFF.

V usage is TRBV7-2 and J usage is TRBJ2-6, with no clear D. Trimming took off 5 bases at V and 2 bases at J, with 10 bases between the two ends. The CDR3 loop spans 15 amino acids. CDR1 SGHTA and CDR2 FQGNSA come from the germline V gene. Here the CDR3 reads CASSTQGAGANVLTF. The CDR3, as DNA: TGTGCCAGCAGCACCCAAGGAGCTGGGGCCAACGTCCTGACTTTC.

The chain has TRBV6-1 and TRBJ2-7; D may be TRBD1 (6 bases). V lost 5 bases to trimming and J lost 3 bases, with 14 bases between them. The CDR3 is 14 residues long. Germline lookup yields CDR1 MNHNS and CDR2 SASEGT. CDR3 region: CASSSDRPNYEQYF. The CDR3 DNA reads as TGTGCCAGCAGTTCGGACAGACCAAACTACGAGCAGTACTTC.

This chain joins TRBV19 and TRBJ2-7; the match to TRBD2 covers 11 bases. This CDR3 contains 15 residues. Trimming took 3 bases from V and 5 from J; bases not matched to a gene: 6. The germline CDR1 and CDR2 sequences are LNHDA and SQIVND (reference sequence). The chain's CDR3 is CASSIRTSGSHEQYF. For the CDR3, the DNA is TGTGCCAGTAGTATCCGAACTAGCGGGAGCCACGAGCAGTACTTC.